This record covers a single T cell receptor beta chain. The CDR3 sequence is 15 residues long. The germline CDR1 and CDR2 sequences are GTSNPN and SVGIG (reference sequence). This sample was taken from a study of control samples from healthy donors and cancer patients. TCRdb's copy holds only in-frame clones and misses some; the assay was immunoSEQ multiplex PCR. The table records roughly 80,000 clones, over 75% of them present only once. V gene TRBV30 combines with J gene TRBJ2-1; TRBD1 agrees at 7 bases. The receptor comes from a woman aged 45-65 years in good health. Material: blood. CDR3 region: CAWSTGTGEHDEQFF. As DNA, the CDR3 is TGTGCATGGTCAACTGGCACAGGGGAACATGATGAGCAGTTCTTC.